This record covers a single TCR beta chain. This CDR3 is built from 17 residues. V was pared by 2 bases and J by 2 bases, with 17 bases between. One entry per CDR3 protein results from TCRdb running MiXCR on the RT-PCR reads. The table has hundreds of thousands of distinct CDR3 sequences, about 14% seen once. The chain joins TRBV12-3 or TRBV12-4 to TRBJ2-3; the D gene could be TRBD1 or TRBD2 (7 bases each). Material for sequencing was memory CD4+ T cells from blood. The receptor's source is a female donor in good health, serving as a healthy control. The CDR3 loop reads CASSLRRGGGPTDTQYF. CDR3 in DNA: TGTGCCAGCAGTTTACGTAGGGGAGGGGGCCCCACAGATACGCAGTATTTT.